This T cell receptor (beta chain) derives from a study of CD8 T cells in Susac syndrome. Random-hexamer reverse transcription was applied to about 0.45 to 1 ug RNA. TCRdb reanalysed the immunoSEQ multiplex PCR reads using MiXCR and keeps one entry per CDR3 protein. The sample comprises 150,000 to 200,000 distinct CDR3 sequences, over 85% of which are singletons, and 0.13% to 0.15% rests with the top ten. Healthy donors formed controls matched for age and sex. TEMRA cells were FACS-enriched and CD8+ and CD4+ T cells negatively isolated. Worth noting for this clonotype: No antigen is known for it.

The germline V and J ends were trimmed by 7 bases and 4 bases, with 13 bases remaining between them. Germline V CDR1 and CDR2: SNHLY, FYNNEI. The CDR3 runs 13 residues. Findings and limits, study-wide: It was acknowledged in the study that its TCR sequencing and HLA analysis involved a relatively small number of individuals.

The chain employs TRBV2 and TRBJ2-5; D uncertain. The origin of this receptor is a human donor in good health. The sample was CD4+ T cells from PBMCs. This CDR3 reads CASTPRWGETQYF. DNA of the CDR3: TGTGCCAGCACCCCCCGCTGGGGAGAGACCCAGTACTTC.